Listed below are T cell receptor beta chains from one sample, sequenced in a study of response to subunit inactivated influenza vaccine. Using its own MiXCR run on the RT-PCR reads, TCRdb lists one record per CDR3 protein. The repertoire includes some 850,000 distinct CDR3 sequences, around 18% of them detected once, and roughly a tenth sits in the top ten. The sequencing used PBMCs from blood, collected around 5 days after vaccination. The receptors shown here come from a man aged 50 or older who received an inactivated influenza vaccine. Both conserved end residues are part of each CDR3. Fields, in order: J gene, clone size, V gene, D gene, CDR3 DNA, CDR3 protein. A D gene is named only where the DNA matches it firmly. Size values are once, few and many counts, or a class for expanded clones, and some rows have none.

>TRBJ1-1|.|TRBV7-2|.
TGTGCCAGCAGCGCAGGGGTTGAAGCTTTCTTT
CASSAGVEAFF
>TRBJ2-2|few|TRBV10-3|TRBD2
TGTGCCATCAGTCCCGGGGGGGCCATCACCGGGGAGCTGTTTTTT
CAISPGGAITGELFF
>TRBJ1-5|.|TRBV2|TRBD1
TGTGCCAGCCGTGTAGGGACAGGGGGCGATCAGCCCCAGCATTTT
CASRVGTGGDQPQHF
>TRBJ2-6|.|TRBV2|.
TGTGCCAGCAAGTTGACAGCTGGGGCCAACGTCCTGACTTTC
CASKLTAGANVLTF
>TRBJ2-5|few|TRBV2|.
TGTGCCAGCATAGAGTTGGAGACCCAGTACTTC
CASIELETQYF
>TRBJ2-7|few|TRBV29-1|.
TGCAGCGTCTACCCTCCCGGTTCCGAGCAGTACTTC
CSVYPPGSEQYF
>TRBJ2-5|few|TRBV28|.
TGTGCCAGCAGTTTATACTACCGTGAGACCCAGTACTTC
CASSLYYRETQYF
>TRBJ1-2|many|TRBV7-9|.
TGTGCCAGCAGCTTAGGGGACTATGGCTACACCTTC
CASSLGDYGYTF
>TRBJ2-1|.|TRBV6-1|.
TGTGCCAGCAGTGACTTTCGTGGTAATGAGCAGTTCTTC
CASSDFRGNEQFF
>TRBJ2-1|.|TRBV4-3|TRBD1
TGCGCCAGCAGCCTCTCGGGACAGGGTTGGAGTGAGCAGTTCTTC
CASSLSGQGWSEQFF
>TRBJ1-1|.|TRBV20-1|.
TGCAGTGCTAGCGTGACAGTGAACACTGAAGCTTTCTTT
CSASVTVNTEAFF
>TRBJ1-2|many|TRBV20-1|.
TGCAGTGCTAGTCTCAGGGACTATGGCTACACCTTC
CSASLRDYGYTF
>TRBJ2-7|.|TRBV20-1|.
TGCAGTGCTAGAGATAACCCGGGACGGGCCTACGAGCAGTACTTC
CSARDNPGRAYEQYF
>TRBJ2-1|.|TRBV12-5|.
TGTGCTAGTGGTTTGCCCCCGGTCGATGAGCAGTTCTTC
CASGLPPVDEQFF
>TRBJ1-2|.|TRBV27|.
TGTGCCAGCAGTTTAACGACACCAGCTAACTATGGCTACACCTTC
CASSLTTPANYGYTF
>TRBJ2-1|many|TRBV20-1|.
TGCAGTGCCACCGCCGGGGGAGGCCGGTTTGGTGAGCAGTTCTTC
CSATAGGGRFGEQFF
>TRBJ2-5|few|TRBV6-5|.
TGTGCCAGCAGTTACTCGAGGTCGCAGACCCAGTACTTC
CASSYSRSQTQYF
>TRBJ2-1|.|TRBV5-1|TRBD1
TGCGCCAGCAGCTTTCTACAGGGGAGTCTCTTCAATGAGCAGTTCTTC
CASSFLQGSLFNEQFF
>TRBJ2-1|few|TRBV7-9|.
TGTGCCAGCAGCTTAGCGGCAGGCGGGTGGGCGGACAATGAGCAGTTCTTC
CASSLAAGGWADNEQFF
>TRBJ1-5|many|TRBV6-1|.
TGTGCCAGCAGACAGGACAGCAATCAGCCCCAGCATTTT
CASRQDSNQPQHF
>TRBJ1-5|.|TRBV20-1|.
TGCAGTGCTAGATCCCCGGGTGGGGATAATCAGCCCCAGCATTTT
CSARSPGGDNQPQHF
>TRBJ1-5|.|TRBV2|.
TGTGCCAGCAGTGAAGAAAGGAATCAGCCCCAGCATTTT
CASSEERNQPQHF
>TRBJ1-4|.|TRBV29-1|.
TGCAGCGCCAAGAGGGGCAGTTTGGATGAAAAACTGTTTTTT
CSAKRGSLDEKLFF
>TRBJ2-7|many|TRBV10-3|.
TGTGCCATCAGTGATCGATCAACACAGGGCTCCGATATAGTACGGCAGTACTTC
CAISDRSTQGSDIVRQYF
>TRBJ1-5|few|TRBV20-1|.
TGCAGTGCTAGATTGTTGAATCAGCCCCAGCATTTT
CSARLLNQPQHF
>TRBJ2-7|.|TRBV28|TRBD2
TGTGCCAGCAGAAAACATAGCGGGAGTTACTCCTACGAGCAGTACTTC
CASRKHSGSYSYEQYF
>TRBJ2-3|few|TRBV5-1|.
TGCGCCAGCAGCTCAATCTCAGATACGCAGTATTTT
CASSSISDTQYF